This TCR beta chain was recorded in a study of beta chain features in type 1 diabetes. Study results and limitations: Moderately but significantly shorter TCRB CDR3s were found in Type 1 diabetes patients in all four CD4+ subsets.

The authors reverse transcribed all of the isolated RNA, so sequencing captured expressed TCRB transcripts. Here immunoSEQ multiplex PCR was the method, and the copy in TCRdb shows in-frame clones only, minus some. The sample has about 370,000 clones; over 8.5% are singletons. The CDR3 has 16 amino acids. CDR1 is LNHDA, CDR2 SQIVND, per germline (reference sequence). V was pared by 5 bases and J by 2 bases, with 5 bases of the junction left unmatched. This clone has more than one count but fewer than ten. Its antigen remains unknown. Sample: central memory CD4+ T cells from blood. The chain joins TRBV19 to TRBJ2-6, with TRBD1 identical over 8 bases. This clonotype was sampled from a man aged 25-45 years with type 1 diabetes. The CDR3 protein is CASSREQGAGANVLTF. Here the CDR3 DNA reads TGTGCCAGTAGTCGTGAACAGGGGGCTGGGGCCAACGTCCTGACTTTC.